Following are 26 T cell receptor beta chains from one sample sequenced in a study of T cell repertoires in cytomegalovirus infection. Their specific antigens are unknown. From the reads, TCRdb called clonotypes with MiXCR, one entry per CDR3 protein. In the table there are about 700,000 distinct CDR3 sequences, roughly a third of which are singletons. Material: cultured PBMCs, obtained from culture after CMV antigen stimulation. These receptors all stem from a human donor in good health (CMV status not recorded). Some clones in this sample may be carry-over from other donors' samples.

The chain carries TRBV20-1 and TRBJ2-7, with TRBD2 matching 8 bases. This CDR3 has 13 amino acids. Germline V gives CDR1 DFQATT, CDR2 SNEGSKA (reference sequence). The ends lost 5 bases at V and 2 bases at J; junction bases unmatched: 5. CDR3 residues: CSALAGITYEQYF. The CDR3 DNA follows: TGCAGTGCTTTAGCGGGAATAACCTACGAGCAGTACTTC.

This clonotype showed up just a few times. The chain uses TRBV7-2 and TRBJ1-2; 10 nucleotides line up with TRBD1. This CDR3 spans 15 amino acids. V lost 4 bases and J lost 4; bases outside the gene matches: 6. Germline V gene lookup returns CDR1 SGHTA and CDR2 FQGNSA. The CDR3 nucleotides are TGTGCCAGCAGCTCCAGACAGGGGGCAAGCTATGGCTACACCTTC. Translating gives CASSSRQGASYGYTF.

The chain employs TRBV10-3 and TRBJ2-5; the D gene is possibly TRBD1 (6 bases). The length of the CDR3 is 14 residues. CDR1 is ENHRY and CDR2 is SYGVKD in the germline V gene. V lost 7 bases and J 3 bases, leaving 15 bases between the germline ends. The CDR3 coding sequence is TGTGCCATCAAGGCTCTGGGGGCCGAAGAGACCCAGTACTTC. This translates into CAIKALGAEETQYF.

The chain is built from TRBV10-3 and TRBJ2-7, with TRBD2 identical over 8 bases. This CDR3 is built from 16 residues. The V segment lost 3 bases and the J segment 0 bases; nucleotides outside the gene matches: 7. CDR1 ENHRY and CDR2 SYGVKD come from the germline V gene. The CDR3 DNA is TGTGCCATCAGTGACCCACTAGCGGTGAGCTCCTACGAGCAGTACTTC. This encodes CAISDPLAVSSYEQYF.

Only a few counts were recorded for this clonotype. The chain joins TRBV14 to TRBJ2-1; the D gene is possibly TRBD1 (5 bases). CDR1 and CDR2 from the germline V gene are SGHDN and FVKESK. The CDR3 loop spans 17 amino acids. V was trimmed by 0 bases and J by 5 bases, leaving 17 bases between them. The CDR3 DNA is TGTGCCAGCAGCCAAGATACTGGACATATGATGCACAATGAGCAGTTCTTC. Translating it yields CASSQDTGHMMHNEQFF.

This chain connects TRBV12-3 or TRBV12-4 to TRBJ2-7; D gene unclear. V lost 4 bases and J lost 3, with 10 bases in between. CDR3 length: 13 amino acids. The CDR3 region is CASSSRPHYEQYF. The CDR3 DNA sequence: TGTGCCAGCAGTTCCCGGCCTCACTACGAGCAGTACTTC.

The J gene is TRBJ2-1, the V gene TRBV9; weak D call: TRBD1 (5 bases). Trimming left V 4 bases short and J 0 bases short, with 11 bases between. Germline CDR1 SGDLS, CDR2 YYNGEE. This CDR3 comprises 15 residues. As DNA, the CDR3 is TGTGCCAGCAGCCGTGGGGCAAGCTCCTACAATGAGCAGTTCTTC. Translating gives CASSRGASSYNEQFF.

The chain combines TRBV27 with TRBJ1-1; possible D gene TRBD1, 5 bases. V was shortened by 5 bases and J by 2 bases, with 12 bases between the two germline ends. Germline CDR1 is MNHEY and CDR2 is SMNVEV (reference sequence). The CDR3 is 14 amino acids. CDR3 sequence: CASSTGTANTEAFF. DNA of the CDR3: TGTGCCAGCAGTACCGGGACTGCAAACACTGAAGCTTTCTTT.

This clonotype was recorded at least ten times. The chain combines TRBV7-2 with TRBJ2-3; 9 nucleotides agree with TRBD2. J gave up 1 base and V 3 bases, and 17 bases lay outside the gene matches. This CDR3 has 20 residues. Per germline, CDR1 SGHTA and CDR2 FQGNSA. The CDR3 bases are TGTGCCAGCAGCTTGGGGGGTATAAGCGGGAGGCGGCGTCGCACAGATACGCAGTATTTT. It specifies CASSLGGISGRRRRTDTQYF.

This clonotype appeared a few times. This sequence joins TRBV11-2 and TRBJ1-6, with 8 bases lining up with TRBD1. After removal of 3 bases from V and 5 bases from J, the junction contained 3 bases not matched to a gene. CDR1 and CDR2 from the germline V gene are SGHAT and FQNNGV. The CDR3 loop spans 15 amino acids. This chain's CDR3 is CASSFLTGDNSPLHF. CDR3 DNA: TGTGCCAGCAGCTTCCTGACAGGGGATAATTCACCCCTCCACTTT.

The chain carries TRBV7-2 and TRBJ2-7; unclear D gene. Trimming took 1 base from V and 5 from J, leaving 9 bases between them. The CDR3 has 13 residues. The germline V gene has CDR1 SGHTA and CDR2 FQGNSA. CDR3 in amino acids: CASSLDLRDEQYF. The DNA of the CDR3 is TGTGCCAGCAGCTTAGACCTCCGAGACGAGCAGTACTTC.

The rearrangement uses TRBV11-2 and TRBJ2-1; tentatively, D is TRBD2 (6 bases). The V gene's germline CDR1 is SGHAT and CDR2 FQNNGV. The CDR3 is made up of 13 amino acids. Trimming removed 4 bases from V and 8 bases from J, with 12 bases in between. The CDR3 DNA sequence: TGTGCCAGCAGCTCCCAGGGAGGACATGAGCAGTTCTTC. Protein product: CASSSQGGHEQFF.

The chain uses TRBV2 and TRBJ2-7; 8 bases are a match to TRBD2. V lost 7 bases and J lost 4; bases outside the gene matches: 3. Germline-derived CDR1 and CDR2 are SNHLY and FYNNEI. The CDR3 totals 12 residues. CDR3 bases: TGTGCCAGCAAGCGGGAGAGGTACGAGCAGTACTTC. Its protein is CASKRERYEQYF.

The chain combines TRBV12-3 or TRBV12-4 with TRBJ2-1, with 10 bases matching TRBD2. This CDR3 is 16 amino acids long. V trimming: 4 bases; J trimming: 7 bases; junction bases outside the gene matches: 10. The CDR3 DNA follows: TGTGCCAGCAGTTCGGCTAGCGGGAGTGAGGGGAATGAGCAGTTCTTC. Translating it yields CASSSASGSEGNEQFF.

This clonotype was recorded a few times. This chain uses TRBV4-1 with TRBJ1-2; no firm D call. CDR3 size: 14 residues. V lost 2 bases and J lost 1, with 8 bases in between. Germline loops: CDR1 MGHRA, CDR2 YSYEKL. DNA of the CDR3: TGCGCCAGCAGCCAAAGAGAAGTTAACTATGGCTACACCTTC. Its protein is CASSQREVNYGYTF.

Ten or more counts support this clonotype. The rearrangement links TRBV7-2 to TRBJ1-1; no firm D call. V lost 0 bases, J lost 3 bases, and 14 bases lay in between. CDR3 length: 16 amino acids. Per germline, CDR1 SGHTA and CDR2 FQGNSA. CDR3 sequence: CASSLATGPGYTEAFF. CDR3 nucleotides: TGTGCCAGCAGCTTAGCTACCGGGCCGGGGTACACTGAAGCTTTCTTT.

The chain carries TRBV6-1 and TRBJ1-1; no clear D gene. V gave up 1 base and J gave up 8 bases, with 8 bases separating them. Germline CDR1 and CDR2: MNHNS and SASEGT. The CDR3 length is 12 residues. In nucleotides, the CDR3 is TGTGCCAGCAGTGAAGATCCCGACGAAGCTTTCTTT. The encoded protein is CASSEDPDEAFF.

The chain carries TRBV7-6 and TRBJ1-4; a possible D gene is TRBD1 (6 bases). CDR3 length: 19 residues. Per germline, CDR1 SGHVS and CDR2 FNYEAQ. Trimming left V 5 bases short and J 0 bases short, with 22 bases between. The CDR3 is CASSRRDKGEPATNEKLFF. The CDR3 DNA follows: TGTGCCAGCAGCCGACGGGACAAGGGGGAACCTGCAACTAATGAAAAACTGTTTTTT.

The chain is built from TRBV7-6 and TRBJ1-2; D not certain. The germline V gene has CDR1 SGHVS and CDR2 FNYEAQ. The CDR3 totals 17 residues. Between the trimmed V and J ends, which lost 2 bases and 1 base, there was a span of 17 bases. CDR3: CASSLQQLNRLNYGYTF. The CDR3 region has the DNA TGTGCCAGCAGCTTACAACAGTTAAATCGGCTTAACTATGGCTACACCTTC. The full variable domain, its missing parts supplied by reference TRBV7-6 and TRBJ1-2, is GAGVSQSPRYKVTKRGQDVALRCDPISGHVSLYWYRQALGQGPEFLTYFNYEAQQDKSGLPNDRFSAERPEGSISTLTIQRTEQRDSAMYRCASSLQQLNRLNYGYTFGSGTRLTVV.

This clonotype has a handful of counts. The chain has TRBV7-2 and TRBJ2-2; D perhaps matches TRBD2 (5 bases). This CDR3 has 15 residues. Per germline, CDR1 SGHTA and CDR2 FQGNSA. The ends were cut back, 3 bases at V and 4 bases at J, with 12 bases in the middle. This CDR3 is CASSFRGATTGELFF. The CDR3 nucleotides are TGTGCCAGCAGCTTTCGGGGAGCAACCACCGGGGAGCTGTTTTTT.

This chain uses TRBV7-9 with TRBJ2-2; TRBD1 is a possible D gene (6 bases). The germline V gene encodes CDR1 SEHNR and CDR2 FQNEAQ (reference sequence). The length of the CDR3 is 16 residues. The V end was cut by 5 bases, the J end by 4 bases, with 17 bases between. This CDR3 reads CASSPPQPRGTGELFF. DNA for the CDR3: TGTGCCAGCAGCCCCCCCCAGCCCAGGGGCACCGGGGAGCTGTTTTTT.

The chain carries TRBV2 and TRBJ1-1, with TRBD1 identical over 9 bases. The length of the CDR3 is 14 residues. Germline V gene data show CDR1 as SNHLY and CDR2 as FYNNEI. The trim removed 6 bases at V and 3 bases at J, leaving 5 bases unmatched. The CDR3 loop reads CASSADRGDTEAFF. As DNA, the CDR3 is TGTGCCAGCAGCGCGGACAGGGGAGACACTGAAGCTTTCTTT.

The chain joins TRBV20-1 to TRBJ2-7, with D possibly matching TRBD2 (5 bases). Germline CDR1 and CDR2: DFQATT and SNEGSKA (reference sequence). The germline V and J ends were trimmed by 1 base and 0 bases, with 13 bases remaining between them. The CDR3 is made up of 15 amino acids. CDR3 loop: CSARAGVASSYEQYF. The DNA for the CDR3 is TGCAGTGCTAGAGCCGGGGTAGCCTCCTCCTACGAGCAGTACTTC.

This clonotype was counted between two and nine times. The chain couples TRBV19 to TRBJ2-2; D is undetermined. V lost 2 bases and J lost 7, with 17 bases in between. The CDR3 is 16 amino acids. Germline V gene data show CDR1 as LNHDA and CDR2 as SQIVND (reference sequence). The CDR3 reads CASSIFGAPGNGELFF. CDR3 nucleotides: TGTGCCAGTAGTATATTTGGCGCCCCAGGTAACGGGGAGCTGTTTTTT. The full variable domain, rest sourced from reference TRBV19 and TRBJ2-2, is DGGITQSPKYLFRKEGQNVTLSCEQNLNHDAMYWYRQDPGQGLRLIYYSQIVNDFQKGDIAEGYSVSREKKESFPLTVTSAQKNPTAFYLCASSIFGAPGNGELFFGEGSRLTVL.

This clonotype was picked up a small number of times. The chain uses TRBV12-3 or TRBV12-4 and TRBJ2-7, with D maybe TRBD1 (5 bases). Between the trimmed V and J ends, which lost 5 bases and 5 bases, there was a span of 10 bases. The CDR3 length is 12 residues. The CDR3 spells CASSPRVHEQYF. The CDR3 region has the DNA TGTGCCAGCAGTCCCAGGGTCCACGAGCAGTACTTC.

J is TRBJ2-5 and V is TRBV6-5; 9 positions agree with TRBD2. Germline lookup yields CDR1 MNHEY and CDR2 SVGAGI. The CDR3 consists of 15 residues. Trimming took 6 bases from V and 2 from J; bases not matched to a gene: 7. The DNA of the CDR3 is TGTGCCAGCAGGATTAGCGGGGGCCGTCAAGAGACCCAGTACTTC. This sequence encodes CASRISGGRQETQYF.